The rows below give T cell receptor beta chains drawn from one sample of a study of blood T cell repertoires in COVID-19. Libraries were prepared by immunoSEQ multiplex PCR; TCRdb keeps only in-frame clonotypes and omits some of them. The sample lists around 300,000 clones, roughly 86% occurring once. Sequencing was carried out using PBMCs or T cells enriched from blood (not recorded which). These receptors were taken from a woman between 55 and 75 years old who had recovered from COVID-19. Both conserved end residues are part of each CDR3. A D gene is named only where the DNA matches it firmly. For some rows the clone size is stated as once, few or many, or as a class when expanded; others skip it.

DNA: TGTGCCAGCAGCGTAGGAGGACTATCTCTGGATACGCAGTATTTT
CDR3: CASSVGGLSLDTQYF
V: TRBV9
J: TRBJ2-3
size: NA
D: NA

DNA: TGTGCCAGCAGCTTAGGATACAGGGGTCGGGACACCGGGGAGCTGTTTTTT
CDR3: CASSLGYRGRDTGELFF
V: TRBV7-9
J: TRBJ2-2
size: NA
D: TRBD1

DNA: TGTGCCAGCAGCTCACCCGGTGACAGGGTTAGCAATCAGCCCCAGCATTTT
CDR3: CASSSPGDRVSNQPQHF
V: TRBV7-9
J: TRBJ1-5
size: NA
D: TRBD1

DNA: TGCGCCAGCAGCTTGCCAAGGACAGAAATCTACGAGCAGTACTTC
CDR3: CASSLPRTEIYEQYF
V: TRBV5-1
J: TRBJ2-7
size: few
D: NA

DNA: TGTGCCAGCAGCAAAGTAGGGGCAGGGAAGGCATCGGGTAATCAGCCCCAGCATTTT
CDR3: CASSKVGAGKASGNQPQHF
V: TRBV21-1
J: TRBJ1-5
size: NA
D: NA

DNA: TGTGCCACCGGTGGGCAGGTCATGAACACTGAAGCTTTCTTT
CDR3: CATGGQVMNTEAFF
V: TRBV28
J: TRBJ1-1
size: NA
D: NA

DNA: TGTGCCAGCAGCTTAGGCGCAGCTGGGTCCGGGACCGGGGAGCTGTTTTTT
CDR3: CASSLGAAGSGTGELFF
V: TRBV11-2
J: TRBJ2-2
size: NA
D: NA

DNA: TGTGCCTGGAGTGAAGCGGGGAGCTCCTACAATGAGCAGTTCTTC
CDR3: CAWSEAGSSYNEQFF
V: TRBV30
J: TRBJ2-1
size: NA
D: TRBD2

DNA: TGCGCCAGCAGCTTGGGGTCAGGGGAGACTGAAGCTTTCTTT
CDR3: CASSLGSGETEAFF
V: TRBV5-1
J: TRBJ1-1
size: NA
D: NA

DNA: TGCGCCAGCAGTCCCGGGTCGAACTACGAGCAGTACTTC
CDR3: CASSPGSNYEQYF
V: TRBV5-1
J: TRBJ2-7
size: NA
D: NA

DNA: TGTGCCAGCAGCTTCCTGGGGACAGGGGGTGGGCAGCCCCAGCATTTT
CDR3: CASSFLGTGGGQPQHF
V: TRBV5-6
J: TRBJ1-5
size: NA
D: TRBD1

DNA: TGTGCCACCAGTGGGTGGCTAGCGGGTGACAATGAGCAGTTCTTC
CDR3: CATSGWLAGDNEQFF
V: TRBV24-1
J: TRBJ2-1
size: NA
D: TRBD2

DNA: TGTGCCATTAGGACAGGGGGCAGCTACGAGCAGTACTTC
CDR3: CAIRTGGSYEQYF
V: TRBV10-3
J: TRBJ2-7
size: NA
D: TRBD1

DNA: TGTGCCAGCAGTTCCACGGGACAGGGCGCCGGGGAGCTGTTTTTT
CDR3: CASSSTGQGAGELFF
V: TRBV2
J: TRBJ2-2
size: NA
D: TRBD1

DNA: TGTGCCAGCAGCTGGGCGGGGAGCGCGAATGAGCAGTTCTTC
CDR3: CASSWAGSANEQFF
V: TRBV5-5
J: TRBJ2-1
size: NA
D: NA

DNA: TGTGCCAGCAGCCAAGAGATGACAGTCATGAACACTGAAGCTTTCTTT
CDR3: CASSQEMTVMNTEAFF
V: TRBV4-2
J: TRBJ1-1
size: NA
D: NA

DNA: TGTGCCAGCAACAACGAACAGACTAACTATGGCTACACCTTC
CDR3: CASNNEQTNYGYTF
V: TRBV5-4
J: TRBJ1-2
size: NA
D: NA

DNA: TGTGCCAGCAGTTTATGGGGGGCTGGAGGGAACACTGAAGCTTTCTTT
CDR3: CASSLWGAGGNTEAFF
V: TRBV28
J: TRBJ1-1
size: NA
D: NA

DNA: TGTGCCAGCAGTCAACAGGGGGTGACGAACACTGAAGCTTTCTTT
CDR3: CASSQQGVTNTEAFF
V: TRBV28
J: TRBJ1-1
size: NA
D: TRBD1